These 28 T cell receptor beta chains were all obtained from the same sample, sequenced in a study of T-cell memory formation after mild COVID-19. TCRdb used MiXCR to reprocess the 5' RACE reads, holding one entry per CDR3 protein. Of 150,000 to 200,000 distinct CDR3 sequences listed, around 10% are singletons. Input material: PBMCs or a T cell subset sorted from them (not recorded which). These receptors all stem from a man between 18 and 29 years old who had mild COVID-19 (a few samples of this study predate the infection). Cell type and time point are not known.

The chain joins TRBV18 to TRBJ1-2; tentatively, D is TRBD1 (5 bases). Germline V gene data show CDR1 as KGHSH and CDR2 as LQKENI. The CDR3 sequence is 13 residues long. V was cut by 6 bases and J by 7 bases, with 15 bases left in between. Here the CDR3 reads CASSPGTGFGYTF. CDR3 in DNA: TGTGCCAGCTCCCCCGGGACGGGGTTTGGCTACACCTTC.

This rearrangement joins TRBV5-1 to TRBJ1-1, with 11 nucleotides matching TRBD1. Germline values: CDR1 SGHRS, CDR2 YFSETQ. The ends lost 2 bases at V and 4 bases at J; junction bases unmatched: 10. The CDR3 covers 17 residues. CDR3 bases: TGCGCCAGCAGCTTTAACCGGGACAGGGGGTCGGTCACTGAAGCTTTCTTT. Translation: CASSFNRDRGSVTEAFF. Looking up the rest from reference TRBV5-1 and TRBJ1-1 gives the full variable domain: KAGVTQTPRYLIKTRGQQVTLSCSPISGHRSVSWYQQTPGQGLQFLFEYFSETQRNKGNFPGRFSGRQFSNSRSEMNVSTLELGDSALYLCASSFNRDRGSVTEAFFGQGTRLTVV.

This clonotype was recorded a few times. The J gene is TRBJ1-5, the V gene TRBV6-6; TRBD1 aligns across 7 bases. The CDR3 extends over 14 amino acids. Germline CDR1 is MNHNY and CDR2 is SVGAGI (reference sequence). Trimming cost V 0 bases and J 6 bases; bases outside gene matches: 2. The CDR3 DNA reads as TGTGCCAGCAGTTACTCGAAGGGGGCTCAGCCCCAGCATTTT. Protein: CASSYSKGAQPQHF.

The rearrangement links TRBV24-1 to TRBJ2-5; 7 nucleotides line up with TRBD1. Germline loops: CDR1 KGHDR, CDR2 SFDVKD. The V gene end was trimmed by 9 bases and the J gene end by 4 bases; junction bases not matched to a gene: 16. The CDR3 has 16 amino acids. The CDR3 bases are TGTGCCACCTCCAGATCCGGGACAGCCAAAGGAGAGACCCAGTACTTC. Its translation is CATSRSGTAKGETQYF.

There are a few counts of this clonotype. The chain is built from TRBV7-2 and TRBJ2-5; D is perhaps TRBD1 (6 bases). There are 17 residues in the CDR3. CDR1 is SGHTA, CDR2 FQGNSA, per germline. V lost 4 bases and J lost 1, with 19 bases in between. This CDR3 is CASSYQGQRRFQETQYF. The CDR3 nucleotides are TGTGCCAGCAGCTACCAAGGACAGAGACGATTCCAAGAGACCCAGTACTTC.

This clonotype was counted many times. The V call is TRBV7-9, the J call TRBJ2-5, with D uncertain. Germline V CDR1 and CDR2: SEHNR, FQNEAQ (reference sequence). CDR3 length: 11 residues. Trimming took off 3 bases at V and 6 bases at J, with 5 bases between the two ends. CDR3 amino acids: CASSFMKTQYF. The CDR3 DNA follows: TGTGCCAGCAGCTTTATGAAGACCCAGTACTTC.

The gene calls are TRBV7-6 and TRBJ1-5; D ambiguous. CDR1 and CDR2 from the germline V gene are SGHVS and FNYEAQ. The CDR3 spans 13 residues. V shed 1 base and J shed 6 bases, with 7 bases lying between them. CDR3 in DNA: TGTGCCAGCAGCTTAGTGAGCGGTCAGCCCCAGCATTTT. This translates into CASSLVSGQPQHF.

The chain joins TRBV28 to TRBJ2-2; D possibly corresponds to TRBD1 (6 bases). CDR1 and CDR2 from the germline V gene are MDHEN and SYDVKM. Between the trimmed V and J ends, which lost 5 bases and 5 bases, there was a span of 15 bases. This CDR3 has 15 amino acids. The DNA for the CDR3 is TGTGCCAGCAGTCCCTTGGGGGCTGGTACCGGGGAGCTGTTTTTT. Amino acids: CASSPLGAGTGELFF.

Many counts were recorded for this clonotype. The chain links TRBV7-9 to TRBJ1-5; perhaps TRBD1 as D (6 bases). The CDR3 runs 13 residues. Germline V gene lookup returns CDR1 SEHNR and CDR2 FQNEAQ (reference sequence). Trimming removed 2 bases from V and 7 bases from J, with 9 bases in between. Here the CDR3 reads CASSLRRGQPQHF. The CDR3 nucleotides read TGTGCCAGCAGCTTAAGGAGGGGGCAGCCCCAGCATTTT.

This clonotype was observed a few times. This rearrangement joins TRBV20-1 to TRBJ1-1; 8 bases are shared with TRBD1. Germline V gives CDR1 DFQATT, CDR2 SNEGSKA (reference sequence). V lost 0 bases and J lost 7; bases outside the gene matches: 10. CDR3 length: 15 amino acids. The CDR3 DNA reads TGCAGTGCTAGAGACCCCTCGGGACAGGACTTTGAAGCTTTCTTT. Amino acids: CSARDPSGQDFEAFF.

This clonotype came up many times. The rearrangement uses TRBV6-5 and TRBJ1-1; D unresolved. The CDR3 is made up of 14 amino acids. The ends were cut back, 4 bases at V and 3 bases at J, with 12 bases in the middle. Germline V lookup: CDR1 MNHEY, CDR2 SVGAGI. The CDR3 DNA is TGTGCCAGCAGTTCAACGGGTGGTGACACTGAAGCTTTCTTT. It yields the protein CASSSTGGDTEAFF.

CDR3 in amino acids: CASSSPRVIGGSGANVLTF. The CDR3 nucleotides are TGTGCCAGCAGCTCGCCTAGGGTAATCGGGGGCTCTGGGGCCAACGTCCTGACTTTC. J is TRBJ2-6 and V is TRBV11-2, with D possibly TRBD2 on 6 matching bases. Looked up from germline, CDR1 is SGHAT and CDR2 is FQNNGV. The V end lost 4 bases, the J end lost 0 bases, and 19 bases lay between the germline ends. CDR3 length: 19 residues.

This sequence joins TRBV5-1 and TRBJ1-6; D unresolved. Between the trimmed V and J ends, which lost 7 bases and 6 bases, there was a span of 14 bases. Germline V gene sequence: CDR1 SGHRS, CDR2 YFSETQ. The CDR3 covers 14 residues. CDR3 sequence reads: CASRNPGVNSPLHF. In DNA form, the CDR3 reads TGCGCCAGCCGCAACCCTGGGGTTAATTCACCCCTCCACTTT.

The chain recombines TRBV20-1 with TRBJ1-1, with a possible D match to TRBD1 (5 bases). The V and J ends lost 3 bases and 4 bases respectively, with 12 bases between them. CDR3 length: 13 residues. From germline, CDR1 is DFQATT and CDR2 SNEGSKA (reference sequence). The CDR3 nucleotides read TGCAGTGCTAGTGGCCGGGGGAGCACTGAAGCTTTCTTT. It translates to CSASGRGSTEAFF.

The sample holds a few counts of this clonotype. This chain links TRBV6-5 with TRBJ1-2; 7 bases align to TRBD1. Germline lookup yields CDR1 MNHEY and CDR2 SVGAGI. V shed 7 bases and J 4 bases; nucleotides not matched to a gene: 15. The CDR3 loop spans 16 amino acids. The CDR3 DNA is TGTGCCAGCACTCCTCAGGGGGGTGGGCTAGGCTATGGCTACACCTTC. Translation gives CASTPQGGGLGYGYTF.

This clonotype was picked up a small number of times. The chain employs TRBV5-1 and TRBJ2-5; 9 positions agree with TRBD2. Germline trimming cut 6 bases from V and 6 bases from J; bases unmatched to any gene: 6. Germline V gives CDR1 SGHRS, CDR2 YFSETQ. This CDR3 region has 13 residues. The CDR3 DNA is TGCGCCAGCACCACGTCTAGCGGGAAGACCCAGTACTTC. It translates to CASTTSSGKTQYF.

The rearrangement links TRBV11-2 to TRBJ1-3; 9 nucleotides agree with TRBD1. This CDR3 comprises 16 residues. J was trimmed by 0 bases and V by 5 bases; bases with no gene match: 5. Germline loops: CDR1 SGHAT, CDR2 FQNNGV. DNA for the CDR3: TGTGCCAGCAGCAAGGACAGGGGCGACTCTGGAAACACCATATATTTT. It yields the protein CASSKDRGDSGNTIYF.

This chain uses TRBV28 with TRBJ1-2; 9 bases fit TRBD1. The germline gives CDR1 MDHEN, CDR2 SYDVKM. Losses at the gene ends were 1 base for V and 6 bases for J; bases not matched to a gene: 3. The CDR3 covers 14 residues. For the CDR3, the DNA is TGTGCCAGCAGTTTATTAGGACAGGGGAATGGCTACACCTTC. It codes for CASSLLGQGNGYTF.

This clonotype was observed at least ten times. This chain connects TRBV7-3 to TRBJ2-3, with D uncertain. Trimming cost V 2 bases and J 6 bases, with 9 bases left between them. The CDR3 has 13 amino acids. Germline V CDR1 and CDR2: SGHTA, FQGTGA. CDR3 nucleotides: TGTGCCAGCAGCTTAGCCCAAGCTGATACGCAGTATTTT. Translated: CASSLAQADTQYF.

The J gene is TRBJ1-2, the V gene TRBV20-1; 8 bases agree with TRBD1. The germline V gene has CDR1 DFQATT and CDR2 SNEGSKA (reference sequence). V was pared by 2 bases and J by 3 bases, with 5 bases of the junction left unmatched. The length of the CDR3 is 14 residues. CDR3 residues: CSARLTGVDYGYTF. The CDR3 region has the DNA TGCAGTGCTAGACTGACAGGGGTGGACTATGGCTACACCTTC.

This sequence joins TRBV7-9 and TRBJ2-7; maybe TRBD1 (6 bases). This CDR3 is built from 15 residues. Looked up from germline, CDR1 is SEHNR and CDR2 is FQNEAQ (reference sequence). V lost 6 bases and J 6 bases, leaving 21 bases between the germline ends. CDR3 region: CASSQYGTSRLEQYF. The DNA of the CDR3 is TGTGCCAGCAGTCAATATGGGACATCCCGGCTCGAGCAGTACTTC.

The chain is built from TRBV19 and TRBJ1-2; tentatively, D is TRBD1 (6 bases). The germline V gene encodes CDR1 LNHDA and CDR2 SQIVND (reference sequence). V lost 7 bases and J lost 4, with 19 bases in between. The CDR3 totals 15 residues. The CDR3 here is CASTPLQGGFYGYTF. For the CDR3, the DNA is TGTGCCAGTACCCCCTTACAGGGTGGCTTCTATGGCTACACCTTC.

This clonotype showed up just a few times. The chain couples TRBV28 to TRBJ1-1, with 8 nucleotides matching TRBD1. The CDR3 has 16 residues. The germline gives CDR1 MDHEN, CDR2 SYDVKM. V dropped 9 bases and J dropped 0; count of bases not matched to a gene: 12. The CDR3 loop reads CASLIRTGRMNTEAFF. DNA of the CDR3: TGTGCCAGTCTCATAAGGACAGGGCGGATGAACACTGAAGCTTTCTTT.

The chain couples TRBV15 to TRBJ1-5; D gene unclear. The CDR3 length is 16 residues. V was pared by 0 bases and J by 4 bases, with 13 bases between. The germline V gene has CDR1 LNHNV and CDR2 YYDKDF (reference sequence). The CDR3 region is CATSREGHLANQPQHF. Here the CDR3 DNA reads TGTGCCACCAGCAGAGAGGGCCACCTAGCAAATCAGCCCCAGCATTTT.

This clonotype was counted only a few times. The chain recombines TRBV6-2 or TRBV6-3 with TRBJ1-4; no reliable D call. The ends were cut back, 5 bases at V and 6 bases at J, with 10 bases in the middle. The CDR3 totals 13 residues. Germline values: CDR1 MNHEY, CDR2 SVGEGT. The CDR3 DNA sequence: TGTGCCAGCAGTATCGACGCTTATGAAAAACTGTTTTTT. Protein: CASSIDAYEKLFF.

The V call is TRBV20-1, the J call TRBJ2-3, with D unresolved. This CDR3 spans 11 amino acids. With 5 bases removed from V and 6 bases from J, the gap between germline ends came to 9 bases. Germline CDR1 is DFQATT and CDR2 is SNEGSKA (reference sequence). The CDR3 DNA sequence: TGCAGTGCTTCTGTCGTGGATACGCAGTATTTT. Translating it yields CSASVVDTQYF.

The chain carries TRBV12-3 or TRBV12-4 and TRBJ2-7, with D possibly called TRBD1 or TRBD2 (5 bases each). There are 16 residues in the CDR3. Trimming stripped 5 bases from V and 2 bases from J, with 19 bases between. The chain's CDR3 is CASSQYLRDGTYEQYF. The CDR3 region has the DNA TGTGCCAGCAGTCAATACTTAAGGGACGGAACCTACGAGCAGTACTTC.

The rearrangement joins TRBV9 to TRBJ2-1; no clear D gene. Trimming left V 1 base short and J 0 bases short, with 11 bases between. The CDR3 totals 16 residues. Per germline, CDR1 SGDLS and CDR2 YYNGEE. This chain's CDR3 is CASSVLAASSYNEQFF. CDR3 nucleotides: TGTGCCAGCAGCGTACTTGCGGCAAGCTCCTACAATGAGCAGTTCTTC.